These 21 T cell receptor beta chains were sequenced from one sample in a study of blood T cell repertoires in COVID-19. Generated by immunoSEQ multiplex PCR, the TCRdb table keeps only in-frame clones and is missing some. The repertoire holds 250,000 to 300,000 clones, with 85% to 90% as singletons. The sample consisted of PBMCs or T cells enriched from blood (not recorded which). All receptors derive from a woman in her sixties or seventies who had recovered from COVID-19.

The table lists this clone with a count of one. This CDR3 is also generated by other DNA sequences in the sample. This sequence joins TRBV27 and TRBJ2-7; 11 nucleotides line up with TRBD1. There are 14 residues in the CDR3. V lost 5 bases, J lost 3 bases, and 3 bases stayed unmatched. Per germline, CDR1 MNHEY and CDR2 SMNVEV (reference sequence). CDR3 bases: TGTGCCAGCAGTACTGGGACAGGGGGCTACGAGCAGTACTTC. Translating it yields CASSTGTGGYEQYF.

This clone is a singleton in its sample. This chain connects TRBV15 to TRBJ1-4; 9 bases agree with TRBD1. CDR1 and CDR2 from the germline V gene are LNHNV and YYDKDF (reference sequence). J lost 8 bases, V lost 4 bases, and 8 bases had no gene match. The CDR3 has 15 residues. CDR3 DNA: TGTGCCACCAGCACCGGGGACAGGGCTCACGAAAAACTGTTTTTT. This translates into CATSTGDRAHEKLFF.

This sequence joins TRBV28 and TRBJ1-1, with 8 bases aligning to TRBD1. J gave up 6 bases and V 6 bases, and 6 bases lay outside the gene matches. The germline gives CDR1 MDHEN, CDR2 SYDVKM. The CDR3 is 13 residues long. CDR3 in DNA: TGTGCCAGCAGAGAAACAGGGGGGCCTGAAGCTTTCTTT. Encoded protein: CASRETGGPEAFF.

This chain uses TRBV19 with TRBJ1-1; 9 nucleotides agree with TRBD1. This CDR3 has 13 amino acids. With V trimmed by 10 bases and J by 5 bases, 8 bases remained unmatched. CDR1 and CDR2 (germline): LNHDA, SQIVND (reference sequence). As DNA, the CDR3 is TGTGCCACCTCGACAGGGGGAAGAACTGAAGCTTTCTTT. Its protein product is CATSTGGRTEAFF.

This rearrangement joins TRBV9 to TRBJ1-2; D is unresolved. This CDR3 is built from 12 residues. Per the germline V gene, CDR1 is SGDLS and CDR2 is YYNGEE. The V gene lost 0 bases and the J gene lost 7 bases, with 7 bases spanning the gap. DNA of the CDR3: TGTGCCAGCAGCGTAGATCCAGGTGGCTACACCTTC. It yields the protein CASSVDPGGYTF.

The CDR3 sequence is CSASRRGQGGEKLFF. The CDR3, as DNA: TGCAGTGCTAGTCGGAGGGGACAGGGGGGCGAAAAACTGTTTTTT. The chain uses TRBV20-1 and TRBJ1-4, with 11 bases aligning to TRBD1. Unmatched junction bases numbered 8, after V lost 3 bases and J lost 8 bases. This CDR3 comprises 15 residues. CDR1 is DFQATT and CDR2 is SNEGSKA in the germline V gene (reference sequence).

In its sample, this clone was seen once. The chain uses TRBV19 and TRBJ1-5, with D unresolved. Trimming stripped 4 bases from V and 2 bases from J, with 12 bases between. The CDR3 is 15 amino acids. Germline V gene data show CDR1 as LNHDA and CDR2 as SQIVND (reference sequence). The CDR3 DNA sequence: TGTGCCAGTAGTAGCCGGGGAGGGCGCAATCAGCCCCAGCATTTT. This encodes CASSSRGGRNQPQHF.

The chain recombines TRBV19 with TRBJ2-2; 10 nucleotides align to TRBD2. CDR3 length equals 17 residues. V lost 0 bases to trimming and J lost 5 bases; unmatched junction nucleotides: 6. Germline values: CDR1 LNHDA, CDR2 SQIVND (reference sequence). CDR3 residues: CASSIDRTSGVTGELFF. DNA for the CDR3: TGTGCCAGTAGTATAGACCGTACTAGCGGGGTAACCGGGGAGCTGTTTTTT. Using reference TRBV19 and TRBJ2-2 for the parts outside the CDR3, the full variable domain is DGGITQSPKYLFRKEGQNVTLSCEQNLNHDAMYWYRQDPGQGLRLIYYSQIVNDFQKGDIAEGYSVSREKKESFPLTVTSAQKNPTAFYLCASSIDRTSGVTGELFFGEGSRLTVL.

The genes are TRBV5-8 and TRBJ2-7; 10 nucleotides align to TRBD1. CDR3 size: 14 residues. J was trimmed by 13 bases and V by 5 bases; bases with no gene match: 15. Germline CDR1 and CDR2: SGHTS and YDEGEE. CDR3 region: CASREPGQGPSRYF. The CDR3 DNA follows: TGTGCCAGCAGGGAGCCGGGACAGGGGCCTTCTCGATACTTC.

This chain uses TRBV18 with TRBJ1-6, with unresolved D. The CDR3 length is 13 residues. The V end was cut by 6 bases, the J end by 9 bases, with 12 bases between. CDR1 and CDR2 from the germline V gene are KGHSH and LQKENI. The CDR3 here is CASSGNEPSPLHF. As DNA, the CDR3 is TGTGCCAGCTCCGGGAATGAACCTTCACCCCTCCACTTT.

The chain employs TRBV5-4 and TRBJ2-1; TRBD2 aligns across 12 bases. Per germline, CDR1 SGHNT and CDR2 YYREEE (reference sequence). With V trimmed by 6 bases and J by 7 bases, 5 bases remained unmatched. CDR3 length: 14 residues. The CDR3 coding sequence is TGTGCCAGCAACTTTGGGACTAGCGGGAATGAGCAGTTCTTC. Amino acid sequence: CASNFGTSGNEQFF.

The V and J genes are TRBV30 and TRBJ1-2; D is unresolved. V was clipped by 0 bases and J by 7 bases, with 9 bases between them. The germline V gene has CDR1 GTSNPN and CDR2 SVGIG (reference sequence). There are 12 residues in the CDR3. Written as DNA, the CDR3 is TGTGCCTGGAGTGTGGGCAGACCTGGCTACACCTTC. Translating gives CAWSVGRPGYTF.

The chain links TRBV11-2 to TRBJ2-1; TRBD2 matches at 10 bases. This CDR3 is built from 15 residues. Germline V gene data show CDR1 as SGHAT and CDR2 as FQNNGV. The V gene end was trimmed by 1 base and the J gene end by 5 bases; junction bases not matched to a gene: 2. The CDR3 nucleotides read TGTGCCAGCAGCTTAGGGGGGACTAGCGACAATGAGCAGTTCTTC. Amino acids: CASSLGGTSDNEQFF.

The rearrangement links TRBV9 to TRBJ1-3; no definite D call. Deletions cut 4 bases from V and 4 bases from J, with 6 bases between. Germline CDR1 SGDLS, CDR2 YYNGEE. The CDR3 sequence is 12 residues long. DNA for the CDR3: TGTGCCAGCAGCCCCCTAGGAAACACCATATATTTT. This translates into CASSPLGNTIYF.

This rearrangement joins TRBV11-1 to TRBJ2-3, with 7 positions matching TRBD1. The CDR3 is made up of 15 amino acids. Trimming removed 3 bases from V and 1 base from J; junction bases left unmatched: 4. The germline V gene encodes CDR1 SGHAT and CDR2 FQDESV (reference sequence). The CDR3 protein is CASSFRTGGTDTQYF. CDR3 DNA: TGTGCCAGCAGCTTCCGGACAGGCGGCACAGATACGCAGTATTTT. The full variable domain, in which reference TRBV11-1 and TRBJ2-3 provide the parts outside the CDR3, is EAEVAQSPRYKITEKSQAVAFWCDPISGHATLYWYRQILGQGPELLVQFQDESVVDDSQLPKDRFSAERLKGVDSTLKIQPAELGDSAMYLCASSFRTGGTDTQYFGPGTRLTVL.

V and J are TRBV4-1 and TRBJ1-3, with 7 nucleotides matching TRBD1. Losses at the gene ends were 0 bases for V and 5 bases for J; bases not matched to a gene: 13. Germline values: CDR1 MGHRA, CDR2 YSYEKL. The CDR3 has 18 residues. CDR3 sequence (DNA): TGCGCCAGCAGCCAAGATGATTCTAACAGGGGACCCCGAAACACCATATATTTT. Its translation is CASSQDDSNRGPRNTIYF.

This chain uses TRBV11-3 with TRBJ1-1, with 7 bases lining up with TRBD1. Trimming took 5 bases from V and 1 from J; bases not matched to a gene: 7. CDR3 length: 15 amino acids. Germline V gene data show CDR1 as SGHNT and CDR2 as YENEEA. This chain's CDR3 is CASSPRQGPNTEAFF. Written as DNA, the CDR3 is TGTGCCAGCAGCCCCCGACAGGGACCGAACACTGAAGCTTTCTTT.

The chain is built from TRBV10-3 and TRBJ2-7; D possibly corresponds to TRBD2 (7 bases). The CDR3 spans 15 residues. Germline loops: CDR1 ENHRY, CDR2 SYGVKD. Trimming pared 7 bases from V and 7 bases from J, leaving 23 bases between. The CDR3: CAITPSEGGAGEQYF. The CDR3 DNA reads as TGTGCCATCACCCCTTCCGAAGGGGGGGCAGGAGAGCAGTACTTC.

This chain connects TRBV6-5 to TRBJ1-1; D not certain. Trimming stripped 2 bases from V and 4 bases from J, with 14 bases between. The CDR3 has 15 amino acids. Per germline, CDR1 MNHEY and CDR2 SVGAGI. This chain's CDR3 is CASSYLWAVGTEAFF. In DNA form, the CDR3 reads TGTGCCAGCAGTTACCTCTGGGCAGTAGGCACTGAAGCTTTCTTT.

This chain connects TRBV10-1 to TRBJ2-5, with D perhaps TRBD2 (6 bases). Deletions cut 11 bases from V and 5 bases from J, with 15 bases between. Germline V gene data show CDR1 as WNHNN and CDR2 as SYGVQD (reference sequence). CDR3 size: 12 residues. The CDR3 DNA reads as TGCGCCCCGAGGAGGGGCAGGGAGACCCAGTACTTC. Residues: CAPRRGRETQYF.

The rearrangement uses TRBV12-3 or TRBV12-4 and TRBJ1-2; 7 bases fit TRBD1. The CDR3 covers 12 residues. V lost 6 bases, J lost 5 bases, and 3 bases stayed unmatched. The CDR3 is CASRGQNYGYTF. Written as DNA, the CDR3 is TGTGCCAGCAGGGGACAGAATTATGGCTACACCTTC.